Listed below are T cell receptor beta chains from one sample, sequenced in a study of early T cells in non-severe SARS-CoV-2 infection. TCRdb redid the calling of the 5' RACE reads with MiXCR, one entry per CDR3 protein. The sample carries 45,000 to 55,000 distinct CDR3 sequences, around 7.7% recorded once. The source material was whole blood. These receptors were taken from an adult who was a healthcare worker with PCR-confirmed SARS-CoV-2 infection or an uninfected control (not recorded which). Both conserved end residues are trimmed from each CDR3. The D gene is left open where the match is weak.

d_call v_call cdr3_aa
NA TRBV29-1 SVDGRGRTGELF
NA TRBV5-1 ASSLVDRLNTGELF
TRBD1 TRBV7-2 ASRRDRLNEKLF
TRBD1 TRBV27 ASRTGQLSTDTQY
TRBD1 TRBV6-5 ASSRRTGDNSPLH
NA TRBV7-8 ASSATRRRPEAF
NA TRBV4-1 ASSQDTVQAFNSPLH
NA TRBV5-1 ASSLGRDSPLH
TRBD1 TRBV28 ASRQPQGAANYGYT
TRBD1 TRBV12-3/TRBV12-4 ASRDRQGGTGELF
NA TRBV5-1 ASGGTSSYNEQF
TRBD2 TRBV4-3 ASSQVGGSLYNEQF
TRBD1 TRBV5-4 ASSLKTGADIQY
NA TRBV20-1 SARPGQNYEQY
NA TRBV24-1 ATSDPTANYGYT
NA TRBV19 ASSYGLPYEQY